The 30 T cell receptor beta chains below were found in one sample sequenced in a study of blood T cell repertoires in COVID-19. TCRdb keeps only in-frame clones here, not all; method: immunoSEQ multiplex PCR. The data contain around 170,000 clones, around 84% of them singletons. The material sequenced was peripheral blood. Receptors were obtained from a man aged 25-45 years with active or convalescent COVID-19.

The V and J genes are TRBV11-3 and TRBJ2-3; D is possibly TRBD2 (5 bases). Germline loops: CDR1 SGHNT, CDR2 YENEEA. This CDR3 region has 15 residues. V was cut by 1 base and J by 5 bases, with 13 bases left in between. CDR3 sequence: CASSLGPDGGDTQYF. The CDR3 bases are TGTGCCAGCAGCTTAGGACCCGACGGAGGAGATACGCAGTATTTT.

This clone was found once. The V call is TRBV27, the J call TRBJ1-2; 9 bases are a match to TRBD1. Germline trimming cut 2 bases from V and 8 bases from J; bases unmatched to any gene: 15. CDR3 length: 17 residues. Germline V CDR1 and CDR2: MNHEY, SMNVEV (reference sequence). The CDR3 reads CASSLGPLGTGSIGYTF. The CDR3 nucleotides are TGTGCCAGCAGTTTAGGCCCTCTCGGGACAGGGTCGATAGGCTACACCTTC.

CDR3 in DNA: TGTGCCAGTAGTGCCCGACAGGGGTTGAACACTGAAGCTTTCTTT. Its translation is CASSARQGLNTEAFF. This chain joins TRBV19 and TRBJ1-1, with 8 bases identical to TRBD1. With 5 bases clipped from V and 0 bases from J, the junction kept 5 bases outside the gene matches. The germline V gene has CDR1 LNHDA and CDR2 SQIVND (reference sequence). There are 15 residues in the CDR3. The variable domain in full, completed from reference TRBV19 and TRBJ1-1, reads DGGITQSPKYLFRKEGQNVTLSCEQNLNHDAMYWYRQDPGQGLRLIYYSQIVNDFQKGDIAEGYSVSREKKESFPLTVTSAQKNPTAFYLCASSARQGLNTEAFFGQGTRLTVV.

This clone was seen more than once but under ten times. The chain joins TRBV14 to TRBJ2-2; a weak D match, TRBD1 (6 bases). The germline gives CDR1 SGHDN, CDR2 FVKESK. The V gene lost 4 bases and the J gene lost 6 bases, with 12 bases spanning the gap. The CDR3 sequence is 14 residues long. The CDR3 reads CASSPQQGSGELFF. Written as DNA, the CDR3 is TGTGCCAGCAGCCCTCAACAGGGTTCCGGGGAGCTGTTTTTT.

The chain is built from TRBV6-5 and TRBJ1-5; perhaps TRBD1 as D (5 bases). The CDR3 has 15 amino acids. The germline CDR1 and CDR2 sequences are MNHEY and SVGAGI. Trimming cost V 0 bases and J 4 bases, with 10 bases left between them. The CDR3 loop reads CASSYSGAGNQPQHF. CDR3 sequence (DNA): TGTGCCAGCAGTTACTCAGGGGCCGGGAATCAGCCCCAGCATTTT.

The chain employs TRBV2 and TRBJ2-3; TRBD2 agrees at 13 bases. Germline V gives CDR1 SNHLY, CDR2 FYNNEI. CDR3 length: 14 residues. The ends lost 6 bases at V and 5 bases at J; junction bases unmatched: 2. CDR3 DNA: TGTGCCAGCAGCCGGACTAGCGGGGGAGATACGCAGTATTTT. Protein product: CASSRTSGGDTQYF.

This clone was counted a few times. The chain employs TRBV27 and TRBJ1-1; no reliable D call. Germline-derived CDR1 and CDR2 are MNHEY and SMNVEV (reference sequence). The CDR3 spans 14 residues. The V end was cut by 4 bases, the J end by 4 bases, with 13 bases between. CDR3 sequence reads: CASSSRQPGTEAFF. In DNA, the CDR3 is TGTGCCAGCAGTTCCCGACAACCCGGCACTGAAGCTTTCTTT.

This chain links TRBV4-2 with TRBJ1-1, with D possibly matching TRBD1 (6 bases). CDR1 is LGHNA, CDR2 YNFKEQ, per germline. V was trimmed by 4 bases and J by 4 bases, leaving 16 bases between them. The CDR3 runs to 15 residues. This chain's CDR3 is CASSPLGSQGTEAFF. DNA of the CDR3: TGTGCCAGCAGCCCCTTAGGGTCACAGGGCACTGAAGCTTTCTTT.

This rearrangement joins TRBV30 to TRBJ2-1; 13 bases are a match to TRBD2. CDR1 is GTSNPN and CDR2 is SVGIG in the germline V gene (reference sequence). V lost 1 base and J lost 7; bases outside the gene matches: 7. This CDR3 has 16 residues. The CDR3 region has the DNA TGTGCCTGGAGTGAACCCGGACTAGCGGGAGTAAATGAGCAGTTCTTC. Translating gives CAWSEPGLAGVNEQFF.

The rearrangement joins TRBV6-5 to TRBJ1-1; no definite D call. The CDR3 has 15 residues. The germline V gene has CDR1 MNHEY and CDR2 SVGAGI. V was clipped by 2 bases and J by 1 base, with 11 bases between them. CDR3 residues: CASSYGGSGNTEAFF. CDR3 bases: TGTGCCAGCAGTTACGGCGGAAGCGGGAACACTGAAGCTTTCTTT.

The chain is built from TRBV5-1 and TRBJ1-4, with 8 positions matching TRBD1. Trimming at V came to 3 bases and at J to 7 bases, leaving 5 bases not matched to a gene. Germline V gene sequence: CDR1 SGHRS, CDR2 YFSETQ. The CDR3 has 14 amino acids. CDR3 nucleotides: TGCGCCAGCAGCTACAGGGGGATGAGTGAAAAACTGTTTTTT. The encoded protein is CASSYRGMSEKLFF.

The J gene is TRBJ1-3, the V gene TRBV19, with TRBD1 identical over 10 bases. There are 17 residues in the CDR3. The trim removed 5 bases at V and 0 bases at J, leaving 7 bases unmatched. CDR1 and CDR2 from the germline V gene are LNHDA and SQIVND (reference sequence). The CDR3 sequence is CASSRGQGTLSGNTIYF. In DNA, the CDR3 is TGTGCCAGTAGTCGGGGACAGGGGACCCTCTCTGGAAACACCATATATTTT.

This sequence joins TRBV28 and TRBJ1-5; tentatively, D is TRBD1 (6 bases). CDR3 size: 16 residues. V was pared by 4 bases and J by 4 bases, with 17 bases between. Germline CDR1 and CDR2: MDHEN and SYDVKM. The CDR3, as DNA: TGTGCCAGCAGTTGGGACGGAAGGGGACAAAATCAGCCCCAGCATTTT. It encodes CASSWDGRGQNQPQHF.

This clone showed up just a few times. The V gene is TRBV7-8, the J gene TRBJ1-1; perhaps TRBD1 as D (5 bases). V was clipped by 1 base and J by 0 bases, with 9 bases between them. Germline V gene data show CDR1 as SGHVS and CDR2 as FQNEAQ. The CDR3 consists of 15 residues. The CDR3 sequence: CASSLDAGMNTEAFF. The CDR3 region has the DNA TGTGCCAGCAGCTTAGACGCAGGGATGAACACTGAAGCTTTCTTT.

On this clone itself: Other DNA sequences in this sample translate to the same CDR3. The chain joins TRBV19 to TRBJ1-5, with TRBD1 identical over 8 bases. The V and J ends lost 6 bases and 5 bases, in that order; junction bases with no gene match: 3. The CDR3 covers 13 residues. The germline V gene has CDR1 LNHDA and CDR2 SQIVND (reference sequence). Here the CDR3 DNA reads TGTGCCAGTAGAGACAGGGGATATCAGCCCCAGCATTTT. Protein product: CASRDRGYQPQHF.

CDR3 nucleotides: TGTGCCAGCAGCCTAGAAGGGACTAATGGCTACACCTTC. Translated, it gives CASSLEGTNGYTF. V and J are TRBV7-9 and TRBJ1-2; TRBD1 might be the D (5 bases). Germline-derived CDR1 and CDR2 are SEHNR and FQNEAQ (reference sequence). CDR3 length: 13 residues. V was cut by 5 bases and J by 6 bases, with 13 bases left in between. Supplemented by reference TRBV7-9 and TRBJ1-2, the full variable domain reads DTGVSQNPRHKITKRGQNVTFRCDPISEHNRLYWYRQTLGQGPEFLTYFQNEAQLEKSRLLSDRFSAERPKGSFSTLEIQRTEQGDSAMYLCASSLEGTNGYTFGSGTRLTVV.

The V call is TRBV27, the J call TRBJ1-2, with D possibly matching TRBD1 (5 bases). The V end lost 5 bases, the J end lost 7 bases, and 14 bases lay between the germline ends. Germline V gene lookup returns CDR1 MNHEY and CDR2 SMNVEV (reference sequence). The CDR3 has 13 residues. This CDR3 reads CASSAQDDLGYTF. The CDR3 DNA follows: TGTGCCAGCAGTGCACAGGACGACCTTGGCTACACCTTC.

The chain combines TRBV12-1 with TRBJ2-7; the table assigns TRBD1, which was not confirmed against the DNA. TRBV12-1 is described as a pseudogene. The CDR3 covers 17 residues. The CDR3 is CASRMVLLRDRRYEQYF. The CDR3 nucleotides are TGTGCCAGCAGGATGGTCCTATTACGGGACAGACGCTACGAGCAGTACTTC.

CDR3 residues: CASSPTGGENEKLFF. CDR3 DNA: TGTGCCAGCAGTCCTACAGGGGGCGAGAATGAAAAACTGTTTTTT. The chain combines TRBV3-1 (or the pseudogene TRBV3-2) with TRBJ1-4, with 9 bases matching TRBD1. The CDR3 has 15 amino acids. The germline CDR1 and CDR2 sequences are LGHDT and YNNKEL (reference sequence). The V and J ends lost 6 bases and 5 bases, in that order; junction bases with no gene match: 7.

This chain joins TRBV5-1 and TRBJ1-1, with D unresolved. This CDR3 is built from 12 residues. Trimming cost V 3 bases and J 7 bases, with 10 bases left between them. Germline CDR1 SGHRS, CDR2 YFSETQ. The DNA of the CDR3 is TGCGCCAGCAGCTGGAATACAGATGAAGCTTTCTTT. This codes for CASSWNTDEAFF.

This chain uses TRBV3-1 (or the pseudogene TRBV3-2) with TRBJ2-2, with 8 nucleotides matching TRBD2. This CDR3 has 18 amino acids. J lost 4 bases, V lost 0 bases, and 10 bases had no gene match. The V gene's germline CDR1 is LGHDT and CDR2 YNNKEL (reference sequence). The CDR3 DNA follows: TGTGCCAGCAGCCAAGAAGTATCAGCGGGAGTTCGCACCGGGGAGCTGTTTTTT. Its protein product is CASSQEVSAGVRTGELFF.

This rearrangement joins TRBV14 to TRBJ1-1, with D uncertain. Trimming took off 2 bases at V and 2 bases at J, with 6 bases between the two ends. The CDR3 runs 13 residues. Germline CDR1 is SGHDN and CDR2 is FVKESK. The CDR3: CASSQMGNTEAFF. The CDR3 DNA sequence: TGTGCCAGCAGCCAAATGGGCAACACTGAAGCTTTCTTT.

A note on this clone: The identical CDR3 is also encoded by other nucleotide sequences in the sample. The J gene is TRBJ2-1, the V gene TRBV30, with a weak D call TRBD2 (6 bases). Between the trimmed V and J ends, which lost 0 bases and 1 base, there was a span of 7 bases. Germline CDR1 and CDR2: GTSNPN and SVGIG (reference sequence). This CDR3 has 14 residues. The CDR3 DNA is TGTGCCTGGAGTGTCGGAGGGTCCTACAATGAGCAGTTCTTC. The encoded protein is CAWSVGGSYNEQFF.

The rearrangement joins TRBV6-4 to TRBJ2-3; tentatively, D is TRBD2 (6 bases). CDR1 MRHNA and CDR2 SNTAGT come from the germline V gene. CDR3 length: 15 residues. The germline V and J ends were trimmed by 6 bases and 1 base, with 14 bases remaining between them. The CDR3 nucleotides read TGTGCCAGCAGGCCGGGACCTAGCGGCACAGATACGCAGTATTTT. As protein: CASRPGPSGTDTQYF.

The V call is TRBV6-4, the J call TRBJ2-5, with 8 positions matching TRBD2. V lost 0 bases to trimming and J lost 6 bases; unmatched junction nucleotides: 3. The germline V gene has CDR1 MRHNA and CDR2 SNTAGT. The CDR3 extends over 14 amino acids. The CDR3 region has the DNA TGTGCCAGCAGTGACTCTGCGGGGGGAAAGACCCAGTACTTC. Translated: CASSDSAGGKTQYF.

This chain uses TRBV5-1 with TRBJ2-3; no clear D gene. Germline V gene data show CDR1 as SGHRS and CDR2 as YFSETQ. There are 12 residues in the CDR3. V lost 3 bases and J 1 base, leaving 3 bases between the germline ends. CDR3 loop: CASSSRTDTQYF. For the CDR3, the DNA is TGCGCCAGCAGCTCTCGCACAGATACGCAGTATTTT.

This clone was seen just once. The chain combines TRBV7-2 with TRBJ1-1; tentative D call: TRBD1 (5 bases). The V and J ends lost 1 base and 1 base respectively, with 10 bases between them. Germline loops: CDR1 SGHTA, CDR2 FQGNSA. The CDR3 contains 15 residues. CDR3 in amino acids: CASSLGGGGNTEAFF. CDR3 sequence (DNA): TGTGCCAGCAGCTTAGGGGGGGGAGGGAACACTGAAGCTTTCTTT.

This rearrangement joins TRBV9 to TRBJ1-2, with 7 positions matching TRBD1. The ends lost 0 bases at V and 5 bases at J; junction bases unmatched: 4. Germline CDR1 reads SGDLS; CDR2 reads YYNGEE. This CDR3 is 14 amino acids long. In DNA form, the CDR3 reads TGTGCCAGCAGCGTAGAGGGGACAGCGTATGGCTACACCTTC. Its protein is CASSVEGTAYGYTF.

The rearrangement uses TRBV7-9 and TRBJ1-4, with 8 positions matching TRBD1. This CDR3 has 16 residues. Germline V gene lookup returns CDR1 SEHNR and CDR2 FQNEAQ (reference sequence). The junction had 8 bases not matched to a gene; V was cut back by 2 bases and J by 6 bases. The CDR3 DNA sequence: TGTGCCAGCAGCTTAAAGGACAGGGAACTATATGAAAAACTGTTTTTT. The encoded protein is CASSLKDRELYEKLFF.

The rearrangement joins TRBV7-2 to TRBJ2-1; possibly TRBD2 for D (5 bases). V shed 5 bases and J shed 4 bases, with 24 bases lying between them. The CDR3 loop spans 18 amino acids. The V gene's germline CDR1 is SGHTA and CDR2 FQGNSA. The CDR3 coding sequence is TGTGCCAGCAGCATCAGCGGACCTCATAGCGCACGGTACAATGAGCAGTTCTTC. Protein: CASSISGPHSARYNEQFF. Full variable domain (missing parts from reference TRBV7-2 and TRBJ2-1): GAGVSQSPSNKVTEKGKDVELRCDPISGHTALYWYRQSLGQGLEFLIYFQGNSAPDKSGLPSDRFSAERTGGSVSTLTIQRTQQEDSAVYLCASSISGPHSARYNEQFFGPGTRLTVL.